Listed here are 9 T cell receptor beta chains from one sample, sequenced in a study of blood T cells in healthy people across ages. For the second PCR, which ran for about 6 to 11 cycles, a sample-barcoded 5' primer and a J-beta primer mix were used. One entry per CDR3 protein results from TCRdb running MiXCR on the 5' RACE reads. This sample has more than 650,000 distinct CDR3 sequences; 20% to 30% occur once, and the top ten carry around 2.9%. These data were likewise used in another study, on T cells of mothers and their children.

Sequencing was performed on blood. Every receptor here comes from a boy aged 5-17 years in good health.

The rearrangement uses TRBV4-1 and TRBJ2-5; 10 positions agree with TRBD1. The CDR3 runs 16 residues. V trimming: 3 bases; J trimming: 0 bases; junction bases outside the gene matches: 4. Germline V gene sequence: CDR1 MGHRA, CDR2 YSYEKL. DNA of the CDR3: TGCGCCAGCAGCCATGACAGGGGGCCATACCAAGAGACCCAGTACTTC. It yields the protein CASSHDRGPYQETQYF.

The chain couples TRBV21-1 to TRBJ1-1. TRBV21-1 is noted as a pseudogene. CDR3 length: 17 residues. DNA for the CDR3: TGTGCCAGCAGCAATTTGAGCAACATCAAATCGAACACTGAAGCTTTCTTT. Its protein is CASSNLSNIKSNTEAFF.

The genes are TRBV4-1 and TRBJ2-1; D may be TRBD1 (6 bases). The CDR3 is 15 amino acids. CDR1 and CDR2 from the germline V gene are MGHRA and YSYEKL. Trimming shortened V by 3 bases and J by 6 bases, and 15 bases separated the two germline ends. Here the CDR3 DNA reads TGCGCCAGCAGCCAGGAGGACAGAGGGCTCAATGAGCAGTTCTTC. It is translated as CASSQEDRGLNEQFF.

This clonotype was observed a handful of times. The chain recombines TRBV18 with TRBJ2-7; D is unresolved. CDR1 and CDR2 (germline): KGHSH, LQKENI. V shed 4 bases and J shed 0 bases, with 10 bases lying between them. The CDR3 is 14 residues long. The chain's CDR3 is CASSREESSYEQYF. DNA of the CDR3: TGTGCCAGCTCACGTGAGGAAAGCTCCTACGAGCAGTACTTC.

CDR3 in amino acids: CASSLRPSGGTDTQYF. CDR3 nucleotide sequence: TGTGCCAGCAGTTTGCGACCTAGCGGGGGGACAGATACGCAGTATTTT. This rearrangement joins TRBV12-3 or TRBV12-4 to TRBJ2-3, with 11 bases fitting TRBD2. J lost 3 bases, V lost 3 bases, and 5 bases had no gene match. The CDR3 has 16 amino acids.

A word on this clonotype: One junction end disagrees with the germline gene, perhaps due to a read error. This chain uses TRBV20-1 with TRBJ2-1, with D possibly called TRBD1 or TRBD2 (5 bases each). The CDR3 has 14 amino acids. In germline, CDR1 is DFQATT, CDR2 SNEGSKA (reference sequence). The CDR3: CSARSPRGRPQEYF. The CDR3 DNA follows: TGCAGTGCTAGAAGCCCGAGGGGTCGGCCCCAGGAGTACTTC.

This clonotype has ten or more counts. The chain recombines TRBV24-1 with TRBJ2-5; D not certain. Germline V gene sequence: CDR1 KGHDR, CDR2 SFDVKD. V was clipped by 2 bases and J by 4 bases, with 7 bases between them. The CDR3 loop spans 13 amino acids. The chain's CDR3 is CATSDSNGETQYF. The CDR3 DNA follows: TGTGCCACCAGTGATTCAAACGGAGAGACCCAGTACTTC.

V gene TRBV10-3 combines with J gene TRBJ2-7; 8 bases match TRBD1. The tail of the sequence fits TRBJ2-1 better, so the J call may be wrong. The CDR3 runs to 12 residues. Germline V gives CDR1 ENHRY, CDR2 SYGVKD. The CDR3 loop reads CAIQGALYEQFF. DNA for the CDR3: TGTGCCATTCAGGGGGCCCTCTATGAGCAGTTCTTC.

This clonotype turned up a few times. The chain is built from TRBV18 and TRBJ1-4; a possible D gene is TRBD1 (6 bases). This CDR3 is 15 amino acids long. The germline gives CDR1 KGHSH, CDR2 LQKENI. The V gene lost 6 bases and the J gene lost 10 bases, with 21 bases spanning the gap. CDR3 nucleotide sequence: TGTGCCAGCTCCCAGGAGGGACAAAGAGGCGGAAAACTGTTTTTT. Translation gives CASSQEGQRGGKLFF.